This entry lists 5 T cell receptor beta chains sequenced from one sample in a study of cytomegalovirus exposure and HLA in healthy donors. Primers: 60 Vbeta forward and 13 Jbeta reverse. Measured with immunoSEQ multiplex PCR; TCRdb has only the in-frame clones, and not every one. Among around 150,000 clones listed, 77% were seen once. Sequenced input: PBMCs. Receptors were obtained from a woman in her 40s in good health and CMV-seropositive.

The genes are TRBV5-1 and TRBJ2-3; the D gene is possibly TRBD2 (5 bases). Germline lookup yields CDR1 SGHRS and CDR2 YFSETQ. The CDR3 sequence is 14 residues long. The V gene lost 5 bases and the J gene lost 2 bases, with 12 bases spanning the gap. CDR3 nucleotides: TGCGCCAGCAGGGTCGGGGAGCTCACAGATACGCAGTATTTT. Its protein is CASRVGELTDTQYF.

There are a few counts of this clone. J is TRBJ2-7 and V is TRBV11-3, with TRBD1 as a possible D gene (5 bases). The germline V and J ends were trimmed by 5 bases and 4 bases, with 18 bases remaining between them. This CDR3 region has 15 residues. CDR1 is SGHNT and CDR2 is YENEEA in the germline V gene. DNA of the CDR3: TGTGCCAGCAGCCTGGTAAGGGTAGGGGCGTACGAGCAGTACTTC. Its translation is CASSLVRVGAYEQYF. Drawing the rest from reference TRBV11-3 and TRBJ2-7, the complete variable domain is EAGVVQSPRYKIIEKKQPVAFWCNPISGHNTLYWYLQNLGQGPELLIRYENEEAVDDSQLPKDRFSAERLKGVDSTLKIQPAELGDSAVYLCASSLVRVGAYEQYFGPGTRLTVT.

The CDR3 is CASSGHPWESGYEQYF. Written as DNA, the CDR3 is TGTGCCAGCAGTGGACACCCCTGGGAGTCGGGGTACGAGCAGTACTTC. This chain joins TRBV6-1 and TRBJ2-7; D possibly corresponds to TRBD2 (5 bases). From germline, CDR1 is MNHNS and CDR2 SASEGT. V lost 4 bases, J lost 4 bases, and 20 bases lay in between. The CDR3 runs 16 residues.

This clone was detected a few times. V gene TRBV6-5 combines with J gene TRBJ2-3; 7 positions match TRBD2. Germline V gene sequence: CDR1 MNHEY, CDR2 SVGAGI. This CDR3 contains 15 residues. The junction had 9 bases not matched to a gene; V was cut back by 6 bases and J by 3 bases. CDR3 in DNA: TGTGCCAGCAGACCTAGCGGTGTTAGGACAGATACGCAGTATTTT. Protein sequence: CASRPSGVRTDTQYF.

The chain recombines TRBV5-1 with TRBJ2-7; D perhaps matches TRBD2 (6 bases). Germline CDR1 is SGHRS and CDR2 is YFSETQ. This CDR3 comprises 14 residues. The germline V and J ends were trimmed by 6 bases and 4 bases, with 17 bases remaining between them. For the CDR3, the DNA is TGCGCCAGCACCTCGGGTGCGGGGTATTACGAGCAGTACTTC. Its translation: CASTSGAGYYEQYF.